The 23 T cell receptor beta chains presented below share a single source sample, sequenced in a study of CD8 T cells in ankylosing spondylitis. TCRdb used MiXCR to reprocess the 5' RACE reads, holding one entry per CDR3 protein. The table includes about 150,000 distinct CDR3 sequences, about 6.7% detected once. Input material: blood, either unsorted or a sorted T cell fraction (not recorded which). Receptors were obtained from a female donor with ankylosing spondylitis or in good health (not recorded which).

This clonotype occurred many times. The genes are TRBV14 and TRBJ2-1, with a possible D match to TRBD1 (6 bases). Trimming stripped 3 bases from V and 7 bases from J, with 13 bases between. The germline V gene has CDR1 SGHDN and CDR2 FVKESK. This CDR3 is built from 14 residues. The CDR3 loop reads CASSQRQQGNEQFF. CDR3 nucleotides: TGTGCCAGCAGCCAGCGCCAACAGGGTAATGAGCAGTTCTTC.

The sample holds many counts of this clonotype. The J gene is TRBJ1-6, the V gene TRBV6-1; D perhaps matches TRBD1 (5 bases). The V end lost 6 bases, the J end lost 10 bases, and 13 bases lay between the germline ends. CDR1 MNHNS and CDR2 SASEGT come from the germline V gene. The CDR3 totals 13 residues. CDR3 nucleotide sequence: TGTGCCAGCAGGGCTTCAGGGAGGTCACCCCTCCACTTT. This codes for CASRASGRSPLHF.

This clonotype was recorded many times. The rearrangement uses TRBV30 and TRBJ1-5; 8 nucleotides line up with TRBD1. The germline CDR1 and CDR2 sequences are GTSNPN and SVGIG (reference sequence). This CDR3 is built from 13 residues. J lost 5 bases, V lost 5 bases, and 5 bases had no gene match. CDR3 protein: CAWGRTGYQPQHF. CDR3 sequence (DNA): TGTGCCTGGGGCCGGACAGGGTATCAGCCCCAGCATTTT.

This clonotype came up many times. The chain joins TRBV11-1 to TRBJ2-7; TRBD2 aligns across 8 bases. V was clipped by 5 bases and J by 8 bases; unmatched bases: 8. Looked up from germline, CDR1 is SGHAT and CDR2 is FQDESV (reference sequence). The CDR3 is 13 amino acids. In DNA form, the CDR3 reads TGTGCCAGCAGCACCTTGAGCGGGGGCAAGCAGTACTTC. Translating gives CASSTLSGGKQYF. The entire variable domain, with the rest obtained from reference TRBV11-1 and TRBJ2-7, is as follows: EAEVAQSPRYKITEKSQAVAFWCDPISGHATLYWYRQILGQGPELLVQFQDESVVDDSQLPKDRFSAERLKGVDSTLKIQPAELGDSAMYLCASSTLSGGKQYFGPGTRLTVT.

Many counts were recorded for this clonotype. V and J are TRBV6-1 and TRBJ2-2; a weak D match, TRBD2 (5 bases). V dropped 2 bases and J dropped 1 base, with 8 bases sitting between them. This CDR3 spans 15 amino acids. The germline V gene encodes CDR1 MNHNS and CDR2 SASEGT. CDR3 residues: CASSEYRGNTGELFF. CDR3 sequence (DNA): TGTGCCAGCAGTGAATACCGGGGGAACACCGGGGAGCTGTTTTTT.

This clonotype was observed a few times. A clone one base away is much larger, so this may be a read error. The rearrangement links TRBV20-1 to TRBJ2-5; no definite D call. Germline V CDR1 and CDR2: DFQATT, SNEGSKA (reference sequence). With 1 base removed from V and 0 bases from J, the gap between germline ends came to 21 bases. This CDR3 spans 18 amino acids. CDR3 coding DNA: TGCAGTGCTAGAGCTCTTAACTGGGCGGCGTTGAACCAAGAGACCCAGTACTTC. Protein: CSARALNWAALNQETQYF.

V and J are TRBV5-5 and TRBJ2-5; D unresolved. Trimming left V 0 bases short and J 6 bases short, with 6 bases between. CDR1 is SGHKS and CDR2 is YYEKEE in the germline V gene (reference sequence). The CDR3 runs to 12 residues. The CDR3 DNA is TGTGCCAGCAGCTTGGCCTATCAGACCCAGTACTTC. It encodes CASSLAYQTQYF.

This clonotype was detected many times. The J gene is TRBJ1-3, the V gene TRBV20-1; D gene ambiguous. The CDR3 runs 14 residues. V was shortened by 0 bases and J by 4 bases, with 10 bases between the two germline ends. CDR1 is DFQATT, CDR2 SNEGSKA, per germline (reference sequence). CDR3: CSARDQWGGNTIYF. Written as DNA, the CDR3 is TGCAGTGCTAGAGATCAGTGGGGAGGAAACACCATATATTTT.

This clonotype was detected many times. The J gene is TRBJ2-1, the V gene TRBV20-1; perhaps TRBD2 as D (6 bases). This CDR3 is 14 amino acids long. Looked up from germline, CDR1 is DFQATT and CDR2 is SNEGSKA (reference sequence). V was clipped by 8 bases and J by 0 bases, with 14 bases between them. The CDR3 is CSTWAGFSYNEQFF. DNA of the CDR3: TGCAGTACTTGGGCGGGGTTCTCCTACAATGAGCAGTTCTTC.

This clonotype was seen many times. This rearrangement joins TRBV2 to TRBJ2-3; TRBD2 might be the D (6 bases). The CDR3 consists of 13 residues. V shed 5 bases and J shed 6 bases, with 12 bases lying between them. The germline gives CDR1 SNHLY, CDR2 FYNNEI. CDR3 region: CASSRDSRDTQYF. As DNA, the CDR3 is TGTGCCAGCAGTCGGGACTCACGGGATACGCAGTATTTT.

This clonotype was found many times. The chain is built from TRBV5-1 and TRBJ2-3; 10 bases fit TRBD2. V lost 0 bases and J lost 2; bases outside the gene matches: 6. The CDR3 runs to 17 residues. Germline loops: CDR1 SGHRS, CDR2 YFSETQ. CDR3 nucleotides: TGCGCCAGCAGCTTGGCCCCTAGCGGGGGACTCACAGATACGCAGTATTTT. It encodes CASSLAPSGGLTDTQYF.

This clonotype was seen only a few times. The rearrangement joins TRBV6-5 to TRBJ1-2; the D is unclear. Trimming pared 0 bases from V and 6 bases from J, leaving 8 bases between. The germline V gene has CDR1 MNHEY and CDR2 SVGAGI. The CDR3 spans 13 residues. The CDR3 protein is CASSYSPVDGYTF. The CDR3 coding sequence is TGTGCCAGCAGTTACTCGCCAGTAGATGGCTACACCTTC.

This clonotype was seen many times. This sequence joins TRBV7-2 and TRBJ1-4; D possibly corresponds to TRBD1 (6 bases). Trimming removed 5 bases from V and 16 bases from J, with 20 bases in between. CDR3 size: 13 residues. Germline CDR1 reads SGHTA; CDR2 reads FQGNSA. CDR3 amino acids: CASSQNSQGIQFF. DNA for the CDR3: TGTGCCAGCAGCCAAAACTCACAGGGTATACAGTTTTTT.

This clonotype has ten or more counts. The chain employs TRBV29-1 and TRBJ1-2; maybe TRBD1 (6 bases). Germline loops: CDR1 SQVTM, CDR2 ANQGSEA. V was cut by 5 bases and J by 0 bases, with 22 bases left in between. The CDR3 totals 17 residues. The CDR3 here is CSVIGSGQLNSNYGYTF. CDR3 coding DNA: TGCAGCGTTATTGGGTCGGGACAACTCAACTCTAACTATGGCTACACCTTC. The whole variable domain, filled in from reference TRBV29-1 and TRBJ1-2, reads SAVISQKPSRDICQRGTSLTIQCQVDSQVTMMFWYRQQPGQSLTLIATANQGSEATYESGFVIDKFPISRPNLTFSTLTVSNMSPEDSSIYLCSVIGSGQLNSNYGYTFGSGTRLTVV.

This clonotype was seen many times. The chain carries TRBV11-2 and TRBJ2-3; weak D call: TRBD1 (6 bases). The CDR3 has 17 residues. The V end lost 2 bases, the J end lost 0 bases, and 15 bases lay between the germline ends. Germline CDR1 SGHAT, CDR2 FQNNGV. The CDR3 nucleotides read TGTGCCAGCAGCTTAACAGGGTCCAGCCAAAGCACAGATACGCAGTATTTT. Translation: CASSLTGSSQSTDTQYF.

This clonotype was observed at least ten times. V is TRBV10-3 and J is TRBJ2-7; the D call may be TRBD1 or TRBD2 (6 bases each). CDR1 is ENHRY, CDR2 SYGVKD, per germline. CDR3 length: 16 amino acids. V lost 0 bases and J lost 3, with 15 bases in between. The CDR3 loop reads CAISESGGASLYEQYF. The CDR3 DNA sequence: TGTGCCATCAGTGAGTCGGGGGGCGCTTCCCTCTACGAGCAGTACTTC.

This clonotype has a count of ten or more. V is TRBV9 and J is TRBJ2-7, with D uncertain. The germline gives CDR1 SGDLS, CDR2 YYNGEE. The CDR3 is made up of 13 amino acids. V lost 0 bases, J lost 3 bases, and 7 bases lay in between. The CDR3 DNA is TGTGCCAGCAGCGTAGGGGGAATCTACGAGCAGTACTTC. This codes for CASSVGGIYEQYF. The full variable domain, rest sourced from reference TRBV9 and TRBJ2-7, is DSGVTQTPKHLITATGQRVTLRCSPRSGDLSVYWYQQSLDQGLQFLIQYYNGEERAKGNILERFSAQQFPDLHSELNLSSLELGDSALYFCASSVGGIYEQYFGPGTRLTVT.

This clonotype occurred many times. The chain uses TRBV20-1 and TRBJ2-7; D might be TRBD1 (5 bases). Looked up from germline, CDR1 is DFQATT and CDR2 is SNEGSKA (reference sequence). CDR3 size: 13 residues. V was clipped by 6 bases and J by 4 bases, with 16 bases between them. The CDR3 sequence: CSAPLDSIYEQYF. CDR3 nucleotide sequence: TGCAGTGCCCCATTAGACAGCATTTACGAGCAGTACTTC.

This clonotype was seen many times. The chain couples TRBV9 to TRBJ1-2; D is perhaps TRBD1 (5 bases). From germline, CDR1 is SGDLS and CDR2 YYNGEE. V lost 3 bases to trimming and J lost 2 bases, with 8 bases between them. CDR3 size: 13 residues. The CDR3 protein is CASSGGRNYGYTF. CDR3 sequence (DNA): TGTGCCAGCAGCGGGGGACGGAACTATGGCTACACCTTC.

The sample holds many counts of this clonotype. The chain carries TRBV5-6 and TRBJ2-2, with a tentative D call TRBD1 (5 bases). Germline values: CDR1 SGHDT, CDR2 YYEEEE. This CDR3 comprises 16 residues. Trimming removed 4 bases at V and 4 bases at J, with 17 bases between. CDR3 sequence (DNA): TGTGCCAGCAGCCCCCTCCGAAGGGGTGGCACCGGGGAGCTGTTTTTT. This translates into CASSPLRRGGTGELFF.

This clonotype appeared many times. The V and J genes are TRBV5-1 and TRBJ2-7; the D gene could be TRBD1 or TRBD2 (5 bases each). Germline CDR1 and CDR2: SGHRS and YFSETQ. The CDR3 totals 13 residues. V lost 0 bases and J lost 6, with 10 bases in between. This CDR3 is CASSLAGGTEQYF. The CDR3 region has the DNA TGCGCCAGCAGCTTGGCAGGTGGGACCGAGCAGTACTTC.

This clonotype came up a few times. The V gene is TRBV7-2, the J gene TRBJ2-5; D is ambiguous. Trimming took 1 base from V and 1 from J, leaving 7 bases between them. CDR1 and CDR2 from the germline V gene are SGHTA and FQGNSA. This CDR3 region has 14 residues. Here the CDR3 reads CASSLGPFQETQYF. In DNA form, the CDR3 reads TGTGCCAGCAGCTTAGGTCCGTTCCAAGAGACCCAGTACTTC.

CDR3 protein: CASSLTGSGDYGYTF. CDR3 in DNA: TGTGCCAGCAGCTTGACAGGGTCTGGAGACTATGGCTACACCTTC. The rearrangement joins TRBV7-3 to TRBJ1-2, with TRBD1 matching over 7 bases. This CDR3 has 15 residues. CDR1 is SGHTA, CDR2 FQGTGA, per germline. The V and J ends lost 3 bases and 3 bases, in that order; junction bases with no gene match: 7.